This T cell receptor (beta chain) emerged from a study of blood T cell repertoires in COVID-19. The junction had 4 bases not matched to a gene; V was cut back by 5 bases and J by 4 bases. The CDR3 runs 13 residues. Germline values: CDR1 WNHNN, CDR2 SYGVQD (reference sequence). Profiling relied on immunoSEQ multiplex PCR, and the TCRdb table lists in-frame clones only, not all of them. The sample carries about 250,000 clones, around 90% recorded once. The material sequenced was peripheral blood. This chain links TRBV10-1 with TRBJ2-5, with 7 bases that match TRBD1. The sequence was obtained from a man aged 25 to 45 with COVID-19, enrolled during active disease. CDR3 sequence: CASSLSGGETQYF. The CDR3 coding sequence is TGCGCCAGCAGTCTGTCAGGGGGAGAGACCCAGTACTTC.